This TCR beta chain was captured by sequencing in a study of T cells after yellow fever vaccination. The wider study: For low cell numbers, libraries were made with SMART-Seq v4 Ultra Low Input. General observations from the study: CD4 and CD8 compartments shared a small share of clonotypes, likely from convergent recombination.

About this clonotype itself: What it binds is unknown.

Germline V gene sequence: CDR1 KGHSH, CDR2 LQKENI. The V and J ends lost 3 bases and 3 bases, in that order; junction bases with no gene match: 16. This CDR3 has 19 residues. The 5'RACE template-switching step produced TCR cDNA and added a universal primer site and UMIs. TCRdb itself ran the 5' RACE reads through MiXCR, one entry per CDR3 protein. The sample holds about 340,000 distinct CDR3 sequences, roughly 4% seen once. This sequence originates from a man between 18 and 35 years old who received the YFV17D yellow fever vaccine. The sample in question was PBMCs, obtained 5 days after the yellow fever booster vaccination. The genes are TRBV18 and TRBJ1-1; 10 bases are shared with TRBD1. The CDR3 DNA reads TGTGCCAGCTCACCCCCCCTAGGTTTCGGGACAGGGGACTACACTGAAGCTTTCTTT. This gives the protein CASSPPLGFGTGDYTEAFF. Variable domain in full (rest from reference TRBV18 and TRBJ1-1): NAGVMQNPRHLVRRRGQEARLRCSPMKGHSHVYWYRQLPEEGLKFMVYLQKENIIDESGMPKERFSAEFPKEGPSILRIQQVVRGDSAAYFCASSPPLGFGTGDYTEAFFGQGTRLTVV.